This TCR beta chain originates from a study of shared clonotypes between healthy human individuals. This clone was observed a handful of times. Sequencing was performed with immunoSEQ multiplex PCR; in TCRdb, only in-frame clones are kept and a portion is missing. The sample consists of some 2,500,000 clones, over 85% of them appearing once. The CDR3 loop spans 14 amino acids. V lost 7 bases, J lost 4 bases, and 14 bases lay in between. Germline CDR1 is LNHDA and CDR2 is SQIVND (reference sequence). V usage is TRBV19 and J usage is TRBJ1-3; D possibly corresponds to TRBD1 (6 bases). This clonotype was obtained from a man aged 18-30 years in good health. Some clones in this sample may be carry-over from other donors' samples. Sequencing was performed on naive CD4+ T cells from PBMCs. As for subset: CD45RA+ positively selected. The CDR3 nucleotides are TGTGCCAGTATCAACTGGGGGCGAGGAAACACCATATATTTT. It is translated as CASINWGRGNTIYF.